One T cell receptor beta chain is described in this entry. The target antigen is unknown. A junction end diverges from the germline sequence, so it may reflect a read error. Germline CDR1 reads WSHSY; CDR2 reads SAAADI. The CDR3 contains 11 residues. MiXCR was run by TCRdb on the 5' RACE reads, yielding one entry per CDR3 protein. The sample carries around 370,000 distinct CDR3 sequences, 7% to 9.5% recorded once. The sample is drawn from a study of identical twins. Study results and limitations: Zero-insertion analyses could be partly confounded by invariant MAIT and iNKT cells. Twin-shared out-of-frame alpha sequences were enriched for low generation probability. Findings depended on cross-sectional statistics rather than tracking the same donors. Models underestimated how often monozygotic twins shared out-of-frame TCR alpha.

The V call is TRBV10-2, the J call TRBJ2-3; 7 bases match TRBD1. This receptor was identified in a woman aged 45-59 years in good health. Sequenced sample: naive T cells sorted from blood. The CDR3 bases are TGCGCCAGCAGGGGGACAGCTACGCAGTATTTT. This encodes CASRGTATQYF.